The clone carrying this T cell receptor beta chain was observed a handful of times. As yet, its antigen is unknown. This sample was taken from a study of T cell repertoires in cytomegalovirus infection. Study-level background: Matching HLA type, along with CMV infection, was indicated by public TCR beta signatures. Study-level results: HLA-C-restricted CMV-specific TCR beta clonotypes prevailed in the ex vivo response. CMV carriers with the relevant HLA were identified by cumulative public TCR beta family frequency.

CDR1 and CDR2 (germline): MNHEY, SVGAGI. The CDR3 sequence is 14 residues long. The ends were cut back, 2 bases at V and 3 bases at J, with 10 bases in the middle. A single record per CDR3 protein comes from TCRdb applying MiXCR to the reads. The top ten hold about 9.4% of the sample, which has almost 500,000 distinct CDR3 sequences, approximately 11% seen once. The V gene is TRBV6-5, the J gene TRBJ1-2, with unresolved D. The sequence came from a human donor in good health (CMV status not recorded). Some clones in this sample may be carry-over from other donors' samples. Specimen: PBMCs. The CDR3 DNA is TGTGCCAGCAGTTACGACCGGGCTGACTATGGCTACACCTTC. Encoded protein: CASSYDRADYGYTF.